Listed below are T cell receptor beta chains from one sample, sequenced in a study of monozygotic twins with inflammatory bowel disease. Each CDR3 protein gets one entry in TCRdb, which reprocessed the 5' RACE reads and gives no DNA. Found here are roughly 170,000 distinct CDR3 sequences; the top ten clones hold 7.4%. The sample taken for sequencing was blood. These receptors were collected from a human donor with ulcerative colitis or Crohn's disease, or a healthy co-twin of an affected twin (not recorded which). The CDR3 runs from the conserved cysteine through the conserved F or W.

TRBJ2-2	TRBV6-5	CASSYWVRDLLHRELFF
TRBJ2-3	TRBV5-1	CASSLALTSGTRRGTDTQYF
TRBJ2-1	TRBV15	CATSRGGSSYNEQFF
TRBJ2-3	TRBV6-1	CASSAGTLSTDTQYF
TRBJ1-5	TRBV5-1	CASTLADENQPQHF
TRBJ2-1	TRBV7-9	CASSLGIEQFF
TRBJ2-6	TRBV14	CASSQESVGPGANVLTF
TRBJ2-3	TRBV12-3/TRBV12-4	CASSFADTQYF
TRBJ2-7	TRBV5-1	CASSLIQGYEQYF
TRBJ1-2	TRBV29-1	CSVENSGHETGGYTF
TRBJ1-4	TRBV6-1	CAIGQVGSTNEKLFF
TRBJ2-5	TRBV5-4	CASSLTGTRKETQYF
TRBJ1-4	TRBV9	CASSVGDGRREKLFF
TRBJ2-3	TRBV30	CAWSPKGLFGTDTQYF
TRBJ2-1	TRBV6-2/TRBV6-3	CASSYLLRQGARGQFF
TRBJ2-2	TRBV10-3	CATRTGAGELFF
TRBJ1-5	TRBV20-1	CSATTEGDQPQHF
TRBJ2-1	TRBV5-1	CASARGPEENEQFF
TRBJ1-2	TRBV14	CASSHQGGGYTF
TRBJ1-1	TRBV4-3	CASSQGPGHLYTEAFF
TRBJ1-5	TRBV12-3/TRBV12-4	CASSGTGSQPQHF
TRBJ2-5	TRBV2	CALQGQGYETQYF
TRBJ2-2	TRBV5-1	CASSPRQGAPGELFF
TRBJ1-5	TRBV2	CASSERQGGQPQHF
TRBJ2-7	TRBV5-1	CASSFRVGQGVDEQYF
TRBJ1-2	TRBV21-1	CASSSTGGSFYGYTF
TRBJ2-1	TRBV20-1	CSALAGGPKDEQFF
TRBJ2-1	TRBV9	CASSVTRQPNNEQFF
TRBJ1-1	TRBV19	CASSIGLVQNTEAFF
TRBJ2-2	TRBV20-1	CSASVDRVTGELFF
TRBJ1-1	TRBV12-3/TRBV12-4	CASSFMVSRQNTEAFF
TRBJ2-6	TRBV5-1	CASSSGTGISSGANVLTF
TRBJ2-7	TRBV9	CASSVAGTGAYEQYF
TRBJ2-1	TRBV11-2	CASSAHYTGERPYNEQFF
TRBJ2-2	TRBV10-1	CASSPLRPGQGLTGELFF
TRBJ2-2	TRBV30	CAWTAGAGTGELFF
TRBJ1-1	TRBV6-6	CASSHQLHTEAFF
TRBJ2-5	TRBV9	CASSSSGSGGTQYF
TRBJ2-3	TRBV10-2	CASNLQKSSGASTDTQYF
TRBJ2-7	TRBV6-6	CASSYTGTYEQYF
TRBJ2-1	TRBV4-3	CASSPGTSGYNEQFF
TRBJ2-7	TRBV28	CASSLGLRQGTYYEQYF
TRBJ2-5	TRBV5-4	CASSLYQGNQETQYF
TRBJ2-7	TRBV6-2/TRBV6-3	CASTVAGGNSYEQYF
TRBJ2-1	TRBV5-1	CASSPPGTNNNEQFF
TRBJ2-4	TRBV18	CASSPPSTSVEVAKNIQYF
TRBJ2-1	TRBV27	CASRGRLAGAVYNEQFF
TRBJ2-7	TRBV10-3	CAISGVSYEQYF
TRBJ2-1	TRBV19	CASSLSNRGQFF
TRBJ2-5	TRBV7-2	CASSPASGRRETQYF
TRBJ2-1	TRBV6-5	CASSYGPIRQSSSYNEQFF
TRBJ2-7	TRBV5-1	CASSLAIDYEQYF
TRBJ2-1	TRBV4-3	CASSQDMRAGPYNEQFF
TRBJ2-3	TRBV7-2	CASSFGGPGTDTQYF
TRBJ2-5	TRBV11-3	CASSSGLQRVETQYF
TRBJ2-5	TRBV7-9	CASSLGDHPKYF
TRBJ2-1	TRBV20-1	CSARLAGPLYNEQFF
TRBJ2-7	TRBV29-1	CSANGGSYEQYF
TRBJ1-3	TRBV30	CAWSVKGYSGNTIYF